The rows below give T cell receptor beta chains drawn from one sample of a study of response to subunit inactivated influenza vaccine. TCRdb reprocessed the RT-PCR reads via MiXCR and lists one record per CDR3 protein. The data hold roughly 670,000 distinct CDR3 sequences, with roughly 15% observed a single time. Material: PBMCs from blood, obtained 14 days before vaccination. The source is a man between 50 and 59 years old who received an inactivated influenza vaccine. CDR3s include the opening cysteine and the closing phenylalanine or tryptophan. D genes are given only for firm matches. Only some rows state a clone size, as once, few, many or a class for expanded clones.

few TRBJ2-3 TRBD2 TRBV28 TGTGCCAGCAGTGACCTAGCGGGCCTCACAGATACGCAGTATTTT CASSDLAGLTDTQYF
many TRBJ2-5 TRBD1 TRBV10-3 TGTGCCATCAGTGATACCCAGACAGGGAAGTGGGAGACCCAGTACTTC CAISDTQTGKWETQYF
few TRBJ2-3 TRBD2 TRBV5-1 TGCGCCAGCAGCTTCCCGACTAGCGGCACAGATACGCAGTATTTT CASSFPTSGTDTQYF
NA TRBJ1-1 NA TRBV28 TGTGCCAGCAGTCCATTATTTCGGGGCTACACTGAAGCTTTCTTT CASSPLFRGYTEAFF
NA TRBJ2-7 TRBD2 TRBV27 TGTGCCAGCAGTCGTACAACTAGCGGGAGTGTTTACGAGCAGTACTTC CASSRTTSGSVYEQYF
few TRBJ2-2 NA TRBV6-2/TRBV6-3 TGTGCCAGCAGTTACTCTCAGACCCTATCGAGTAGCGGGGAGCTGTTTTTT CASSYSQTLSSSGELFF
many TRBJ2-2 NA TRBV5-1 TGCGCCAGCAGCCGGACAAACACCGGGGAGCTGTTTTTT CASSRTNTGELFF
NA TRBJ2-1 NA TRBV12-3/TRBV12-4 TGTGCCAGCAGGGCGGTGGGCTGGAGCTCCTACAATGAGCAGTTCTTC CASRAVGWSSYNEQFF
NA TRBJ1-1 NA TRBV15 TGTGCCACCAGCAGAAACACTGAAGCTTTCTTT CATSRNTEAFF
NA TRBJ2-5 TRBD2 TRBV28 TGTGCCAGCAGTTTTGGGACTAGAGTCGCAGTTGAGACCCAGTACTTC CASSFGTRVAVETQYF
NA TRBJ2-1 TRBD2 TRBV6-2/TRBV6-3 TGTGCCAGCAGTTACCACCCGACTAGCGGGACCTACAATGAGCAGTTCTTC CASSYHPTSGTYNEQFF
NA TRBJ1-2 NA TRBV20-1 TGCAGTGCTAGAGGGGATGCCGTGGGGACCCGTGGCTACACCTTC CSARGDAVGTRGYTF
few TRBJ2-1 NA TRBV18 TGTGCCAGCTCACCTGACCTTCTGCCGCCGTTCTTC CASSPDLLPPFF